This paragraph covers one T cell receptor beta chain sequence. Its target is unknown. While CD8+ and CD4+ T cells were isolated negatively, TEMRA cells were enriched by FACS. This entry is derived from a study of CD8 T cells in Susac syndrome. Study results and limitations: The study's TCR sequencing and HLA analysis drew on a certain number of individuals. That number was acknowledged as relatively small.

The RNA, about 0.5 to 1 ug, was put through reverse transcription using random hexamers. Multiplex PCR with immunoSEQ amplified the TCR beta CDR3 across 54 Vbeta and 13 Jbeta. MiXCR, run by TCRdb on the immunoSEQ multiplex PCR reads, gives a single entry per CDR3 protein. The table lists approximately 100,000 distinct CDR3 sequences, 85% to 95% of them singletons. Trimming took 5 bases from V and 0 from J, leaving 8 bases between them. The CDR3 loop spans 14 amino acids. The germline V gene encodes CDR1 SGHTA and CDR2 FQGNSA. This clonotype was sampled from a human donor in good health. The V call is TRBV7-2, the J call TRBJ1-3; D is unresolved. Sequencing was done on a sample of CD8+ T cells from PBMCs. The CDR3 spells CASSPGISGNTIYF. The CDR3 nucleotides read TGTGCCAGCAGCCCTGGGATCTCTGGAAACACCATATATTTT.